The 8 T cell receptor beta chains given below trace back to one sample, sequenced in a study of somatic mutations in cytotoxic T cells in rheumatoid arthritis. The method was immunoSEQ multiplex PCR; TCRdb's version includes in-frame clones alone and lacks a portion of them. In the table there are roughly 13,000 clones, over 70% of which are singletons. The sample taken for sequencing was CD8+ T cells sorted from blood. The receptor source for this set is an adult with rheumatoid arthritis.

CDR3 in DNA: TGCGCCAGCAGCTTGTCTAGCGGGAGAACCGGGGAGCTGTTTTTT. This encodes CASSLSSGRTGELFF. The chain is built from TRBV5-1 and TRBJ2-2; TRBD2 matches at 10 bases. This CDR3 contains 15 residues. In germline, CDR1 is SGHRS, CDR2 YFSETQ. The ends lost 1 base at V and 5 bases at J; junction bases unmatched: 2.

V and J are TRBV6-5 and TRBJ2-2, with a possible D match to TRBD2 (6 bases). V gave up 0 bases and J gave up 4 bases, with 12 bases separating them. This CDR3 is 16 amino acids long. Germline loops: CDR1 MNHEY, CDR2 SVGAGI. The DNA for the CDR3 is TGTGCCAGCAGTTACTCTGCGGGACTGGCCACCGGGGAGCTGTTTTTT. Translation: CASSYSAGLATGELFF.

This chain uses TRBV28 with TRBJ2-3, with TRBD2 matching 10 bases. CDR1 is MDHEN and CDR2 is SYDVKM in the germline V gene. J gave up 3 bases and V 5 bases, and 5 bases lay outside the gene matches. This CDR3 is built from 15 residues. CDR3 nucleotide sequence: TGTGCCAGCAGTCTTATTAGCGGGGGGACAGATACGCAGTATTTT. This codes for CASSLISGGTDTQYF.

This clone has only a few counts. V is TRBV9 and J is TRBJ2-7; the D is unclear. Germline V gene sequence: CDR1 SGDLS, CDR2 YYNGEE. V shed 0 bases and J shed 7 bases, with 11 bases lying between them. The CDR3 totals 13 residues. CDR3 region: CASSVEEPGEQYF. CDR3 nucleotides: TGTGCCAGCAGCGTAGAAGAGCCTGGGGAGCAGTACTTC.

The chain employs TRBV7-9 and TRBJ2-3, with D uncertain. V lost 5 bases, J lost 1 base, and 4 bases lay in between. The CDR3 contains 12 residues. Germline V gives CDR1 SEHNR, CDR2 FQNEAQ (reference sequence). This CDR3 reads CASSLRTDTQYF. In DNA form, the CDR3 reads TGTGCCAGCAGCCTACGCACAGATACGCAGTATTTT.

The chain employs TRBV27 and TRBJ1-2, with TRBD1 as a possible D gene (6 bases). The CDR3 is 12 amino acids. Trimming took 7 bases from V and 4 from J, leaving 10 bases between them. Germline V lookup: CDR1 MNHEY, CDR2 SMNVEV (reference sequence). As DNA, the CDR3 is TGTGCCAGCAAAGGACAGAGCTATGGCTACACCTTC. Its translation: CASKGQSYGYTF.

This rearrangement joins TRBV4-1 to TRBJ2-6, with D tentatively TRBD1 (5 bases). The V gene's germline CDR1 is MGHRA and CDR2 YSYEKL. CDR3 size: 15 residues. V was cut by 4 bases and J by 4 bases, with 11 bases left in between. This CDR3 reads CASSLRGAGANVLTF. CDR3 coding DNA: TGCGCCAGCAGCCTAAGGGGTGCGGGGGCCAACGTCCTGACTTTC.

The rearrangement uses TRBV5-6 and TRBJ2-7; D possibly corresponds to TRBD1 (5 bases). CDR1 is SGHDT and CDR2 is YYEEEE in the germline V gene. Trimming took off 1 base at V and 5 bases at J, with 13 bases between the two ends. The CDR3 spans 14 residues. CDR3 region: CASSLLRRVDEQYF. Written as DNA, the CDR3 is TGTGCCAGCAGCTTGCTACGCAGGGTGGACGAGCAGTACTTC.